This TCR beta chain was recorded in a study of response to subunit inactivated influenza vaccine (dated by TCRdb to 2016 to 2019). Notes on the research overall: To follow how T cells responded to a trivalent subunit inactivated influenza vaccine, the researchers relied on deep quantitative profiling of the T cell receptor repertoire. What the work shows at the level of the full study, not this receptor alone: The authors suggested that each seasonal influenza vaccination may recruit only a limited number of new T cells.

A note on this clonotype: Its recognized antigen is unknown. Nothing much larger sits one base from this clone, and base qualities are not available.

The CDR3 sequence holds 13 residues, the cysteine and phenylalanine included. Just the 39-base CDR3 DNA is kept, in frame starting at base 1. The germline V gene (reference sequence) specifies SGHNT as CDR1 and YYREEE as CDR2. V lost 3 bases and J lost 9 bases; the stretch between them is 16 bases long. Preparation of the library involved RT-PCR. The reads were generated on an Illumina HiSeq 2500. TCRdb took the public reads, trimmed them with fastp at Q25, ran MiXCR for clone calling and kept in-frame beta chains. Every entry covers one CDR3 protein and lists the most common genes and DNA from its rows. This sample comprises about 520,000 distinct CDR3 sequences, 11% of them detected only once. The leading ten clones occupy more than 10% of the sample. Taken with the paper, the label for time point translates to: 45 days after influenza vaccine administration.

The receptor's source is a man between 45 and 60 years old who received an inactivated influenza vaccine. Donor details come from another sample of the same person, matched by shared clones. The source was PBMCs from blood, collected roughly 48 days after vaccination. Rearrangement joined TRBV5-4 to TRBJ2-7, with no confidently assigned D gene. The DNA reads TGTGCCAGCAGCTGGCGGACGCCCGATGGGCAGTACTTC. Translated, this is CASSWRTPDGQYF.